The 24 T cell receptor beta chains reported below all come from one sample, sequenced in a study of blood T cell repertoires in COVID-19 (TCRdb year 2020). Receptor libraries were prepared by the immunoSEQ multiplex PCR assay. In its TCRdb copy, this immuneACCESS table keeps in-frame sequences only and misses some clones. Where compared with another copy, unresolved V genes explain less than half of these, and the others have no known cause. For this sample there are under 250,000 clones; about 82% appear just once. Of the sample, 4.5% to 6% is held by the ten largest clones. The sequenced sample was peripheral blood. The receptors stem from a man aged 50 or older with COVID-19, enrolled during active disease.

The rearrangement joins TRBV28 to TRBJ2-7; possibly TRBD2 for D (5 bases). This CDR3 region has 15 residues. Germline CDR1 reads MDHEN; CDR2 reads SYDVKM. V lost 4 bases, J lost 3 bases, and 16 bases lay in between. The CDR3 coding sequence is TGTGCCAGCAGTTCCGCTGGTGCAGGAGGCTACGAGCAGTACTTC. This codes for CASSSAGAGGYEQYF.

The chain recombines TRBV2 with TRBJ2-5; D perhaps matches TRBD1 (6 bases). V lost 8 bases, J lost 3 bases, and 10 bases lay in between. Germline assignment: CDR1 SNHLY and CDR2 FYNNEI. The CDR3 loop spans 12 amino acids. The CDR3 coding sequence is TGTGCCAGCGCCAGACAGGAAGAGACCCAGTACTTC. Translating it yields CASARQEETQYF.

The CDR3: CASSLATSGAESSYNEQFF. In DNA, the CDR3 is TGTGCCAGCAGCTTAGCGACTAGCGGGGCCGAGAGCTCCTACAATGAGCAGTTCTTC. The chain links TRBV7-2 to TRBJ2-1, with TRBD2 matching over 11 bases. Germline-derived CDR1 and CDR2 are SGHTA and FQGNSA. The CDR3 is 19 amino acids. With 0 bases clipped from V and 0 bases from J, the junction kept 7 bases outside the gene matches.

This sequence joins TRBV18 and TRBJ2-7; 8 bases match TRBD1. This CDR3 is 11 amino acids long. Germline V gene data show CDR1 as KGHSH and CDR2 as LQKENI. Trimming cost V 6 bases and J 12 bases; bases outside gene matches: 7. The CDR3 sequence is CASSEGQGPYF. The CDR3 nucleotides read TGTGCCAGCTCGGAAGGACAGGGACCGTACTTC.

The CDR3 DNA reads as TGTGCCAGCAGCCCCGGACAGGGACCCTATGGCTACACCTTC. It specifies CASSPGQGPYGYTF. V usage is TRBV5-6 and J usage is TRBJ1-2, with 8 bases that match TRBD1. Trimming cost V 4 bases and J 4 bases; bases outside gene matches: 6. CDR1 and CDR2 from the germline V gene are SGHDT and YYEEEE. This CDR3 spans 14 amino acids.

V is TRBV10-3 and J is TRBJ1-1, with 7 bases identical to TRBD1. Germline V gene sequence: CDR1 ENHRY, CDR2 SYGVKD. This CDR3 comprises 15 residues. The V gene end was trimmed by 3 bases and the J gene end by 1 base; junction bases not matched to a gene: 5. DNA for the CDR3: TGTGCCATCAGTGATACCGGGACAGCGAACACTGAAGCTTTCTTT. The encoded protein is CAISDTGTANTEAFF.

The rearrangement uses TRBV19 and TRBJ1-1, with a possible D match to TRBD1 (6 bases). Trimming shortened V by 4 bases and J by 10 bases, and 25 bases separated the two germline ends. Germline CDR1 LNHDA, CDR2 SQIVND (reference sequence). The CDR3 length is 16 residues. This CDR3 is CASSTRSGTASGVAFF. For the CDR3, the DNA is TGTGCCAGTAGTACCCGATCCGGGACGGCCTCAGGGGTAGCTTTCTTT. Combining the CDR3 with reference TRBV19 and TRBJ1-1 gives the whole variable domain DGGITQSPKYLFRKEGQNVTLSCEQNLNHDAMYWYRQDPGQGLRLIYYSQIVNDFQKGDIAEGYSVSREKKESFPLTVTSAQKNPTAFYLCASSTRSGTASGVAFFGQGTRLTVV.

This chain uses TRBV4-1 with TRBJ2-4; 9 bases are shared with TRBD2. In germline, CDR1 is MGHRA, CDR2 YSYEKL. The trim removed 6 bases at V and 6 bases at J, leaving 9 bases unmatched. The CDR3 is made up of 15 amino acids. The CDR3 sequence is CASRKIAGDLNIQYF. Here the CDR3 DNA reads TGCGCCAGCAGAAAAATAGCGGGGGACTTAAACATTCAGTACTTC.

The rearrangement joins TRBV12-1 to TRBJ1-3; whether TRBD1, the table's D call, matches the DNA was not checked. TRBV12-1 is deemed a pseudogene. This CDR3 spans 16 amino acids. The CDR3 nucleotides read TGTGCCAGCAGCCCCGGGACAGGGGGCGCTGGAAACACCATATATTTT. It translates to CASSPGTGGAGNTIYF.

The chain carries TRBV18 and TRBJ2-7; 7 nucleotides match TRBD1. The CDR3 has 14 amino acids. Trimming took 0 bases from V and 4 from J; bases not matched to a gene: 3. The germline V gene encodes CDR1 KGHSH and CDR2 LQKENI. CDR3 region: CASSPPGQRYEQYF. The CDR3 bases are TGTGCCAGCTCACCACCGGGACAGCGTTACGAGCAGTACTTC. The variable domain in full, with the rest retrieved from reference TRBV18 and TRBJ2-7, is NAGVMQNPRHLVRRRGQEARLRCSPMKGHSHVYWYRQLPEEGLKFMVYLQKENIIDESGMPKERFSAEFPKEGPSILRIQQVVRGDSAAYFCASSPPGQRYEQYFGPGTRLTVT.

A few counts support this clone. This chain joins TRBV7-8 and TRBJ1-1, with TRBD1 matching 7 bases. Germline lookup yields CDR1 SGHVS and CDR2 FQNEAQ. V lost 5 bases and J lost 6; bases outside the gene matches: 3. This CDR3 contains 12 residues. The DNA of the CDR3 is TGTGCCAGCAGCCAGGGGGGGTCTGAAGCTTTCTTT. Translated: CASSQGGSEAFF.

This clone appeared once. The chain employs TRBV6-5 and TRBJ2-2, with D possibly matching TRBD1 (6 bases). This CDR3 has 15 amino acids. Germline lookup yields CDR1 MNHEY and CDR2 SVGAGI. The V end was cut by 6 bases, the J end by 0 bases, with 11 bases between. The CDR3 loop is CASSQTGANTGELFF. Here the CDR3 DNA reads TGTGCCAGCAGCCAGACAGGAGCGAACACCGGGGAGCTGTTTTTT.

The V and J genes are TRBV20-1 and TRBJ1-2; D gene unclear. V was pared by 4 bases and J by 5 bases, with 8 bases between. The V gene's germline CDR1 is DFQATT and CDR2 SNEGSKA (reference sequence). The CDR3 covers 11 residues. The CDR3 here is CSATSGYGYTF. Here the CDR3 DNA reads TGCAGTGCTACAAGCGGGTATGGCTACACCTTC.

The chain has TRBV12-3 or TRBV12-4 and TRBJ2-7; TRBD2 is a possible D gene (6 bases). The CDR3 extends over 12 amino acids. Trimming removed 8 bases from V and 6 bases from J, with 14 bases in between. This CDR3 is CASGGYIGEQYF. CDR3 coding DNA: TGTGCCAGCGGGGGGTATATTGGCGAGCAGTACTTC.

This chain uses TRBV19 with TRBJ1-2, with D perhaps TRBD1 (5 bases). V was trimmed by 10 bases and J by 1 base, leaving 22 bases between them. Germline lookup yields CDR1 LNHDA and CDR2 SQIVND (reference sequence). This CDR3 is 16 amino acids long. The CDR3 DNA reads TGTGCCACCCAGGGAACCCGCACCTTCCATAACTATGGCTACACCTTC. Translated, it gives CATQGTRTFHNYGYTF.

DNA of the CDR3: TGTGCCAGCAGTTCCGCGGGGGGGCGTTTTAAATATGGCTACACCTTC. Translation: CASSSAGGRFKYGYTF. The rearrangement uses TRBV28 and TRBJ1-2; D is perhaps TRBD1 (6 bases). Germline V CDR1 and CDR2: MDHEN, SYDVKM. Trimming took 4 bases from V and 5 from J, leaving 20 bases between them. The CDR3 is 16 residues long.

With respect to this clone: It is unclear where the CDR3 begins or ends on the DNA, so no DNA is shown, and the CDR3 is as TCRdb lists it. The CDR3 is CASSKGAWARGINTDTQYF. V gene TRBV21-1 combines with J gene TRBJ2-3; the D call of TRBD1 is as the table states it, not checked on the DNA. TRBV21-1 is classified as a pseudogene. Both ends counted, the CDR3 spans 19 residues.

The chain recombines TRBV25-1 with TRBJ2-3; TRBD1 aligns across 7 bases. V trimming: 5 bases; J trimming: 2 bases; junction bases outside the gene matches: 4. Germline CDR1 and CDR2: MGHDK and SYGVNS. The CDR3 has 14 amino acids. In nucleotides, the CDR3 is TGTGCCAGCAGTTCAGGGGGAACCACAGATACGCAGTATTTT. Its protein is CASSSGGTTDTQYF.

The CDR3 DNA is TGTGCCAGCAGCTCAGAGGGCGGGGGAACCACAGATACGCAGTATTTT. It translates to CASSSEGGGTTDTQYF. V is TRBV21-1 and J is TRBJ2-3; the table gives TRBD2 as D, unverified against the DNA. TRBV21-1 is listed as a pseudogene. The CDR3 consists of 16 residues.

The chain couples TRBV18 to TRBJ1-3, with D possibly TRBD1 on 5 matching bases. Germline CDR1 is KGHSH and CDR2 is LQKENI. Trimming shortened V by 3 bases and J by 6 bases, and 15 bases separated the two germline ends. CDR3 length: 15 residues. The chain's CDR3 is CASSPRDRLENTIYF. The CDR3 region has the DNA TGTGCCAGCTCACCCAGAGACAGACTGGAAAACACCATATATTTT.

The J gene is TRBJ2-7, the V gene TRBV19; TRBD1 matches 7 bases. Looked up from germline, CDR1 is LNHDA and CDR2 is SQIVND (reference sequence). This CDR3 contains 15 residues. Losses at the gene ends were 6 bases for V and 7 bases for J; bases not matched to a gene: 15. CDR3 nucleotide sequence: TGTGCCAGTAGACAGATCCGGGACAGACCTCAGGAGCAGTACTTC. This gives the protein CASRQIRDRPQEQYF.

V is TRBV7-9 and J is TRBJ2-3; 8 bases line up with TRBD1. V lost 3 bases to trimming and J lost 3 bases; unmatched junction nucleotides: 5. CDR1 is SEHNR and CDR2 is FQNEAQ in the germline V gene (reference sequence). The CDR3 covers 15 residues. The CDR3 DNA sequence: TGTGCCAGCAGCTTGAAAGGACAGGGAACAGATACGCAGTATTTT. It translates to CASSLKGQGTDTQYF.

The chain links TRBV10-3 to TRBJ2-3; tentative D call: TRBD2 (6 bases). The V end was cut by 3 bases, the J end by 2 bases, with 12 bases between. This CDR3 contains 15 residues. The germline V gene has CDR1 ENHRY and CDR2 SYGVKD. The CDR3 DNA is TGTGCCATCAGTGATAGGGCGGGACCCACAGATACGCAGTATTTT. Translation gives CAISDRAGPTDTQYF.

The rearrangement joins TRBV2 to TRBJ1-2; 10 nucleotides agree with TRBD1. CDR1 is SNHLY, CDR2 FYNNEI, per germline. The CDR3 is 15 residues long. V lost 6 bases, J lost 2 bases, and 6 bases stayed unmatched. The CDR3 here is CASRDGQGGNYGYTF. CDR3 DNA sequence: TGTGCCAGCAGGGACGGACAGGGGGGAAACTATGGCTACACCTTC.